The rows below give T cell receptor beta chains drawn from one sample of a study of blood T cell repertoires in COVID-19. The method was immunoSEQ multiplex PCR; TCRdb's version includes in-frame clones alone and lacks a portion of them. Seen here are approximately 330,000 clones, just over 85% observed once, and the top ten hold roughly 4.2%. Sequencing input: PBMCs or T cells enriched from blood (not recorded which). The source of these receptors is a woman aged 40 to 49 with acute COVID-19. The CDR3 runs from the conserved cysteine through the conserved F or W. Fields, in order: J gene, V gene, D gene, clone size, CDR3 length, CDR3 DNA, CDR3 protein. The D gene is left open where the match is weak. Not all rows give a size; the values are once, few, many and, for expanded clones, a class.

TRBJ1-6	TRBV7-9	-	-	13	TGTGCCAGCAGCCCGACAGGAAATTCACCCCTCCACTTT	CASSPTGNSPLHF
TRBJ1-4	TRBV15	-	-	15	TGTGCCACCAGCAGAGATAGTACAGGTTGGGCAAAACTGTTTTTT	CATSRDSTGWAKLFF
TRBJ1-1	TRBV19	-	-	14	TGTGCCAGTAGTATTGGGGGAGGGAACACTGAAGCTTTCTTT	CASSIGGGNTEAFF
TRBJ2-7	TRBV19	-	-	14	TGTGCCAGTAGTAAGGGGAGGTCTCACTACGAGCAGTACTTC	CASSKGRSHYEQYF
TRBJ2-5	TRBV5-1	TRBD2	-	16	TGCGCCAGCAGCCTCGGGACTAGTTGGGGACAAGAGACCCAGTACTTC	CASSLGTSWGQETQYF
TRBJ2-1	TRBV6-2/TRBV6-3	-	-	11	TGTGCCAGCAGCCGACAGTATGAGCAGTTCTTC	CASSRQYEQFF
TRBJ2-7	TRBV18	TRBD1	-	15	TGTGCCAGCTCACCCCAACGGACAGGGTGGTACGAGCAGTACTTC	CASSPQRTGWYEQYF
TRBJ1-3	TRBV9	-	-	15	TGTGCCAGCAGCTCGGTGACAGGAAAAGGAAACACCATATATTTT	CASSSVTGKGNTIYF
TRBJ1-2	TRBV19	TRBD1	once	15	TGTGCCAGTAGTACCCGGGACAGGGGGAACTATGGCTACACCTTC	CASSTRDRGNYGYTF
TRBJ2-3	TRBV5-4	TRBD2	-	17	TGTGCCAGCAGCTTGGCGGCGGGGGGCGGGAGCACAGATACGCAGTATTTT	CASSLAAGGGSTDTQYF
TRBJ2-7	TRBV5-1	-	-	16	TGCGCCAGCAGCCGCGACGGACAGCAAACCTCCTACGAGCAGTACTTC	CASSRDGQQTSYEQYF
TRBJ1-4	TRBV5-1	-	-	15	TGCGCCAGCAGCCGAGTAGGAGCAACTAATGAAAAACTGTTTTTT	CASSRVGATNEKLFF
TRBJ1-2	TRBV5-1	TRBD1	once	13	TGCGCCAGCAGCCCCAGGACAGGGGCTGGCTACACCTTC	CASSPRTGAGYTF
TRBJ2-2	TRBV28	-	-	16	TGTGCCAGCAGTTTGGTGGGGTGGGGAGGCACCGGGGAGCTGTTTTTT	CASSLVGWGGTGELFF
TRBJ2-2	TRBV6-2/TRBV6-3	-	-	16	TGTGCCAGCAGTTACTCGGGGGGGCCAGCCACCGGGGAGCTGTTTTTT	CASSYSGGPATGELFF
TRBJ2-5	TRBV12-5	TRBD1	-	13	TGTGCTAGTGGTCGGACAGGAATAGAGACCCAGTACTTC	CASGRTGIETQYF
TRBJ2-7	TRBV7-3	-	-	14	TGTGCCAGCGACAGAGATAAGGTGGGCTACGAGCAGTACTTC	CASDRDKVGYEQYF
TRBJ1-1	TRBV7-3	-	-	14	TGTGCCAGCAGCTTAGGGGGGGTGAACACTGAAGCTTTCTTT	CASSLGGVNTEAFF
TRBJ1-4	TRBV19	-	-	15	TGTGCCAGTATGACGACGGGAGTCGCTCGGGAAAAACTGTTTTTT	CASMTTGVAREKLFF
TRBJ2-1	TRBV28	-	-	17	TGTGCCAGCAGTCCCGCAAGGAGGGCCGGAAGGAACAATGAGCAGTTCTTC	CASSPARRAGRNNEQFF
TRBJ2-5	TRBV28	TRBD1	-	12	TGTGCCAGCCGGACAGGGAGAGAGACCCAGTACTTC	CASRTGRETQYF
TRBJ1-2	TRBV5-4	-	-	14	TGTGCCAGCAGCTCCCGGGGGGGTTCCTATGGCTACACCTTC	CASSSRGGSYGYTF